Given below is one T cell receptor beta chain in context. The antigen remains unidentified. Carrying UMI labels, the TRB cDNA libraries were prepared through 5' RACE. TCRdb reanalyzed the 5' RACE reads, giving one entry per CDR3 protein sequence and no DNA. The sample yields just under 65,000 distinct CDR3 sequences, of which the top ten take up approximately 4.4%. The sample belongs to a study of CXCR3-negative and CXCR3-positive naive CD8 T cells. Among CD8+ T cells, naive ones were CD45RO-CCR7+CD27+CD95-. CDR3 length equals 14 residues. Germline CDR1 SNHLY, CDR2 FYNNEI. Findings of the study overall: High diversity, comparable across both naive subsets, contrasted with much lower diversity in memory CD8+ cells. CXCR3-positive naive cells carried more hydrophobic TRB CDR3s than CXCR3-negative naive cells did. Naive cells that were CXCR3-negative or CXCR3-positive used TRBV-TRBJ genes alike, while memory cells diverged. Comparison of naive subsets found surface CD5 to be comparable, and TCR strength was inferred on the basis of TRB CDR3 properties.

V and J are TRBV2 and TRBJ2-7. This clonotype was obtained from a human donor in good health. Some clones in this sample may be carry-over from other donors' samples. The sequenced sample consisted of naive CXCR3+ CD8+ T cells from blood. As to subset: CD45RO-CCR7+CD27+CD95- naive CD8+ T cells expressing CXCR3 (TNR3+). The CDR3 loop is CASSASVGPYEQYF.